This T cell receptor beta chain derives from a study of CD8+ T cells in alopecia areata. About the research overall: Each day, treated patients took oral tofacitinib twice, at 5 to 10 mg per dose.

As the sequencing template, cDNA was produced by extracting RNA and reverse transcribing it. Sequencing used immunoSEQ multiplex PCR; TCRdb keeps in-frame clones, though not all of them. The sample lists some 170,000 clones; over 55% were seen once. This clone has a count of ten or more. CDR3 length: 17 residues. Germline V gives CDR1 KGHSH, CDR2 LQKENI. Trimming pared 3 bases from V and 2 bases from J, leaving 18 bases between. The chain joins TRBV18 to TRBJ2-3; possible D gene TRBD2, 5 bases. This specimen consisted of CD4+ T cells sorted from blood, obtained at week 0. This sequence was found in a human donor with alopecia areata. The CDR3 here is CASSPTQRSPATDTQYF. The CDR3 DNA reads TGTGCCAGCTCACCGACTCAGCGGTCTCCTGCCACAGATACGCAGTATTTT. Combining the CDR3 with reference TRBV18 and TRBJ2-3 gives the whole variable domain NAGVMQNPRHLVRRRGQEARLRCSPMKGHSHVYWYRQLPEEGLKFMVYLQKENIIDESGMPKERFSAEFPKEGPSILRIQQVVRGDSAAYFCASSPTQRSPATDTQYFGPGTRLTVL.